This T cell receptor (beta chain) was recorded in a study of blood T cell repertoires in COVID-19. Turning to the study itself: The cDNA or gDNA used as material had been derived from T cells, B-cell-depleted T cells, or PBMCs.

Authors' methods: Amplification from reference gene primers served as the basis for estimated nucleated cell counts. Sequenced by immunoSEQ multiplex PCR; TCRdb stores in-frame clones only, minus some. From that table come the V and J calls and clone size; the DNA was used to work out D and trimming. The repertoire holds about 24,000 clones, with less than 90% as singletons. Germline CDR1 reads SEHNR; CDR2 reads FQNEAQ (reference sequence). The CDR3 runs 14 residues. Trimming left V 6 bases short and J 2 bases short, with 11 bases between. The rearrangement uses TRBV7-9 and TRBJ1-3; D is undetermined. Input material: peripheral blood. The clonotype originates from a human donor with acute or convalescent COVID-19. The donor label of this sample is uncertain. CDR3 bases: TGTGCCAGCAGGGGAGGAAGCACTGGAAACACCATATATTTT. Protein: CASRGGSTGNTIYF.